This passage covers 23 T cell receptor beta chains from one sample sequenced in a study of OX40 agonist ivuxolimab in advanced cancers. TCRdb's table, derived via immunoSEQ multiplex PCR, lists solely in-frame clones and lacks some. The sample consists of approximately 70,000 clones, 82% of them appearing once. Specimen: CD4+ or CD8+ T cells sorted from blood, collected in a trial of the OX40 agonist ivuxolimab. Receptors originate from an adult with an advanced solid tumor such as melanoma, head and neck, liver or kidney cancer.

This clone has only a few counts. The chain uses TRBV10-1 and TRBJ1-2; a possible D gene is TRBD1 (6 bases). This CDR3 contains 15 residues. Germline values: CDR1 WNHNN, CDR2 SYGVQD (reference sequence). Trimming took 0 bases from V and 4 from J, leaving 12 bases between them. The CDR3 reads CASSESKDSLYGYTF. The DNA of the CDR3 is TGCGCCAGCAGTGAGTCGAAGGACAGCCTCTATGGCTACACCTTC.

The chain is built from TRBV14 and TRBJ1-1; a weak D match, TRBD1 (6 bases). V dropped 4 bases and J dropped 0 bases, with 15 bases sitting between them. Germline loops: CDR1 SGHDN, CDR2 FVKESK. The length of the CDR3 is 16 residues. The CDR3 region has the DNA TGTGCCAGCAGCCTTTATACGGGACACTTGAACACTGAAGCTTTCTTT. This sequence encodes CASSLYTGHLNTEAFF.

The chain employs TRBV19 and TRBJ1-5; a possible D gene is TRBD1 (5 bases). Trimming pared 3 bases from V and 3 bases from J, leaving 12 bases between. The CDR3 spans 15 residues. Germline loops: CDR1 LNHDA, CDR2 SQIVND (reference sequence). CDR3 in DNA: TGTGCCAGTAGTATTCGGGGGAAGGCCAATCAGCCCCAGCATTTT. Protein product: CASSIRGKANQPQHF.

The chain couples TRBV2 to TRBJ2-2, with D perhaps TRBD1 (6 bases). The germline V and J ends were trimmed by 4 bases and 5 bases, with 8 bases remaining between them. Germline CDR1 reads SNHLY; CDR2 reads FYNNEI. This CDR3 is 13 amino acids long. The CDR3 region is CASSARGTGELFF. The CDR3 nucleotides read TGTGCCAGCAGTGCAAGGGGGACCGGGGAGCTGTTTTTT. The whole variable domain, filled in from reference TRBV2 and TRBJ2-2, reads EPEVTQTPSHQVTQMGQEVILRCVPISNHLYFYWYRQILGQKVEFLVSFYNNEISEKSEIFDDQFSVERPDGSNFTLKIRSTKLEDSAMYFCASSARGTGELFFGEGSRLTVL.

The V and J genes are TRBV7-6 and TRBJ2-3, with D uncertain. CDR3 length equals 14 residues. Germline V gives CDR1 SGHVS, CDR2 FNYEAQ. The V and J ends lost 2 bases and 5 bases respectively, with 11 bases between them. In DNA, the CDR3 is TGTGCCAGCAGCTTAAGTACTTTGATAGATACGCAGTATTTT. It is translated as CASSLSTLIDTQYF.

The CDR3 region has the DNA TGTGCCAGTAGTGTATCCGGGACAGGGGGTACCTACGAGCAGTACGTC. This translates into CASSVSGTGGTYEQYV. This chain connects TRBV19 to TRBJ2-7; 11 bases map to TRBD1. The CDR3 has 16 residues. Germline CDR1 LNHDA, CDR2 SQIVND (reference sequence). The V gene end was trimmed by 5 bases and the J gene end by 2 bases; junction bases not matched to a gene: 8.

The rearrangement uses TRBV2 and TRBJ1-6; 10 nucleotides match TRBD1. V was clipped by 7 bases and J by 10 bases; unmatched bases: 7. Germline loops: CDR1 SNHLY, CDR2 FYNNEI. This CDR3 has 14 residues. CDR3 protein: CASKKGTGESPLHF. DNA for the CDR3: TGTGCCAGCAAAAAAGGGACAGGGGAATCACCCCTCCACTTT.

The chain joins TRBV6-5 to TRBJ1-5; TRBD1 aligns across 7 bases. Germline CDR1 MNHEY, CDR2 SVGAGI. The CDR3 runs 15 residues. J gave up 4 bases and V 2 bases, and 5 bases lay outside the gene matches. CDR3 sequence reads: CASSYRAGGNQPQHF. The CDR3 bases are TGTGCCAGCAGTTACAGGGCAGGGGGTAATCAGCCCCAGCATTTT.

V is TRBV2 and J is TRBJ1-3; D is unresolved. V dropped 2 bases and J dropped 4 bases, with 15 bases sitting between them. The CDR3 runs 16 residues. CDR1 and CDR2 (germline): SNHLY, FYNNEI. The chain's CDR3 is CASSESTAFRGNTIYF. CDR3 in DNA: TGTGCCAGCAGTGAATCCACAGCGTTTCGGGGAAACACCATATATTTT.

The chain joins TRBV5-4 to TRBJ2-2, with D uncertain. Germline values: CDR1 SGHNT, CDR2 YYREEE (reference sequence). V lost 1 base and J lost 3, with 7 bases in between. The CDR3 contains 14 residues. CDR3 residues: CASSLKEDTGELFF. In DNA form, the CDR3 reads TGTGCCAGCAGCTTGAAAGAGGACACCGGGGAGCTGTTTTTT.

The chain uses TRBV7-9 and TRBJ1-1; D is undetermined. This CDR3 region has 13 residues. The germline V and J ends were trimmed by 4 bases and 4 bases, with 10 bases remaining between them. Germline CDR1 SEHNR, CDR2 FQNEAQ (reference sequence). CDR3 nucleotides: TGTGCCAGCAGCTGGACGGGAGGCACTGAAGCTTTCTTT. Its protein is CASSWTGGTEAFF.

In this sample, this clone turned up once. The chain combines TRBV9 with TRBJ1-2; no firm D call. The germline V gene encodes CDR1 SGDLS and CDR2 YYNGEE. Deletions cut 0 bases from V and 1 base from J, with 4 bases between. The CDR3 has 13 residues. CDR3 nucleotides: TGTGCCAGCAGCGTAGACAGTAACTATGGCTACACCTTC. This encodes CASSVDSNYGYTF.

J is TRBJ2-2 and V is TRBV5-6; D not certain. This CDR3 is built from 13 residues. Germline CDR1 and CDR2: SGHDT and YYEEEE. Trimming removed 3 bases from V and 6 bases from J, with 9 bases in between. CDR3 sequence (DNA): TGTGCCAGCAGCTCCCCCTCGCCCGGGGAGCTGTTTTTT. It specifies CASSSPSPGELFF.

This chain uses TRBV28 with TRBJ1-2, with TRBD1 as a possible D gene (5 bases). Germline CDR1 and CDR2: MDHEN and SYDVKM. The V end was cut by 6 bases, the J end by 8 bases, with 13 bases between. This CDR3 region has 12 residues. The CDR3 DNA reads TGTGCCAGCAGCCTCCTCTGGGGCGGCTACACCTTC. It codes for CASSLLWGGYTF.

The chain carries TRBV7-9 and TRBJ2-7, with unresolved D. The germline V gene encodes CDR1 SEHNR and CDR2 FQNEAQ (reference sequence). V was trimmed by 0 bases and J by 1 base, leaving 4 bases between them. The CDR3 runs 13 residues. The CDR3 DNA follows: TGTGCCAGCAGCTTAGCCGGGTCCTACGAGCAGTACTTC. Translated: CASSLAGSYEQYF.

This rearrangement joins TRBV21-1 to TRBJ1-1; TRBD1 reflects the table's D call only, with no check against the DNA. TRBV21-1 is reported as a pseudogene. The CDR3 is made up of 11 amino acids. In nucleotides, the CDR3 is TGTGCCAGCACCCGACAGAGTGAAGCTTTCTTT. Translated, it gives CASTRQSEAFF.

The rearrangement links TRBV28 to TRBJ1-4; D is unresolved. The CDR3 spans 15 residues. Trimming took off 4 bases at V and 5 bases at J, with 14 bases between the two ends. CDR1 MDHEN and CDR2 SYDVKM come from the germline V gene. Written as DNA, the CDR3 is TGTGCCAGCAGTTCTTCTATGACCGTAAATGAAAAACTGTTTTTT. Its translation: CASSSSMTVNEKLFF.

V usage is TRBV5-1 and J usage is TRBJ2-6, with 10 bases that match TRBD1. With 4 bases clipped from V and 0 bases from J, the junction kept 10 bases outside the gene matches. The CDR3 is 19 amino acids. Germline V lookup: CDR1 SGHRS, CDR2 YFSETQ. Here the CDR3 reads CASSLVRQGAISGANVLTF. The CDR3 nucleotides read TGCGCCAGCAGCCTCGTTCGACAGGGGGCAATCTCTGGGGCCAACGTCCTGACTTTC.

This rearrangement joins TRBV5-1 to TRBJ2-1, with unresolved D. Germline V lookup: CDR1 SGHRS, CDR2 YFSETQ. Trimming shortened V by 3 bases and J by 10 bases, and 11 bases separated the two germline ends. This CDR3 region has 12 residues. CDR3 in DNA: TGCGCCAGCAGCTCATACACCCAAGAGCAGTTCTTC. Translation gives CASSSYTQEQFF.

The V and J genes are TRBV18 and TRBJ2-3; 12 bases map to TRBD2. With V trimmed by 2 bases and J by 6 bases, 6 bases remained unmatched. The CDR3 loop spans 16 amino acids. Germline CDR1 and CDR2: KGHSH and LQKENI. The chain's CDR3 is CASSPETSGSSDTQYF. In nucleotides, the CDR3 is TGTGCCAGCTCACCAGAGACTAGCGGGAGTTCCGATACGCAGTATTTT. Full variable domain (outside the CDR3, taken from reference TRBV18 and TRBJ2-3): NAGVMQNPRHLVRRRGQEARLRCSPMKGHSHVYWYRQLPEEGLKFMVYLQKENIIDESGMPKERFSAEFPKEGPSILRIQQVVRGDSAAYFCASSPETSGSSDTQYFGPGTRLTVL.

V and J are TRBV11-2 and TRBJ1-3, with TRBD1 as a possible D gene (6 bases). The CDR3 totals 14 residues. Trimming took 1 base from V and 11 from J, leaving 15 bases between them. CDR1 and CDR2 (germline): SGHAT, FQNNGV. CDR3 nucleotide sequence: TGTGCCAGCAGCTTAGTTCGTGGGCAGGGGTCCATATATTTT. This translates into CASSLVRGQGSIYF.

This clone was picked up a small number of times. The chain links TRBV5-1 to TRBJ2-2; 7 bases are shared with TRBD2. The CDR3 totals 17 residues. From germline, CDR1 is SGHRS and CDR2 YFSETQ. Trimming removed 5 bases from V and 0 bases from J; junction bases left unmatched: 10. Here the CDR3 reads CASSSSLAGTNTGELFF. The CDR3 DNA reads TGCGCCAGCAGTTCGAGTTTAGCGGGTACGAACACCGGGGAGCTGTTTTTT.

V and J are TRBV2 and TRBJ1-1, with D possibly being TRBD1 (6 bases). This CDR3 contains 14 residues. The V gene lost 5 bases and the J gene lost 3 bases, with 13 bases spanning the gap. Looked up from germline, CDR1 is SNHLY and CDR2 is FYNNEI. CDR3 loop: CASSKTGGDTEAFF. DNA of the CDR3: TGTGCCAGCAGTAAGACAGGTGGGGACACTGAAGCTTTCTTT.